These 23 T cell receptor beta chains were sequenced from one sample in a study of vaccination and CD4 T cells after COVID-19. As to treatment: approximately nine-day PBMC culture with coronavirus spike peptide pools or control peptides (ViraFEST assay). These TCRs are of unknown antigen specificity. Once obtained from cultured CD4+ T cells, the DNA was sequenced using the Oncomine TCR Beta short-read assay. Via MiXCR, TCRdb re-called the PCR reads, giving one row per CDR3 protein. The sample has 12,000 or so distinct CDR3 sequences, less than 50% seen once; the top ten hold under 25%. Sequenced sample: cultured CD4+ T cells from blood. The source is a human donor with COVID-19.

This clonotype showed up just a few times. The chain uses TRBV5-1 and TRBJ1-1; 9 bases match TRBD1. The CDR3 loop spans 16 amino acids. V lost 7 bases to trimming and J lost 4 bases; unmatched junction nucleotides: 14. Per germline, CDR1 SGHRS and CDR2 YFSETQ. CDR3 residues: CASRIPGQGMSTEAFF. The CDR3 coding sequence is TGCGCCAGCCGAATACCGGGACAGGGTATGAGCACTGAAGCTTTCTTT.

This clonotype was observed a single time. At one end, the junction sequence differs from germline, possibly due to a read error. V is TRBV19 and J is TRBJ1-4; D is ambiguous. Germline V gene data show CDR1 as LNHDA and CDR2 as SQIVND (reference sequence). The length of the CDR3 is 15 residues. The CDR3 DNA sequence: TGTGCCAGTAGTATATTCCCAAACGGGAATGAGAAACTGTTTTTT. As protein: CASSIFPNGNEKLFF.

The chain employs TRBV14 and TRBJ2-7; weak D call: TRBD1 (5 bases). The CDR3 spans 14 residues. V lost 2 bases and J 6 bases, leaving 14 bases between the germline ends. CDR1 is SGHDN and CDR2 is FVKESK in the germline V gene. CDR3 coding DNA: TGTGCCAGCAGCCAAACAGGTGGCAGAACCGAGCAGTACTTC. Translating it yields CASSQTGGRTEQYF.

The CDR3 is CAWIRDRSRSGANVLTF. CDR3 DNA sequence: TGTGCCTGGATCCGGGACAGGTCTCGCTCTGGGGCCAACGTCCTGACTTTC. The V call is TRBV30, the J call TRBJ2-6, with 8 bases matching TRBD1. From germline, CDR1 is GTSNPN and CDR2 SVGIG (reference sequence). The V segment lost 4 bases and the J segment 0 bases; nucleotides outside the gene matches: 8. The CDR3 has 17 amino acids.

Points on this clonotype: The junction and the germline gene differ at one end; a read error may be behind it. The chain combines TRBV6-1 with TRBJ1-1, with D unresolved. The CDR3 is 9 amino acids. The germline V gene encodes CDR1 MNHNS and CDR2 SASEGT. The CDR3 DNA sequence: TGTGCCAGCAGACCACAGTTAGTATTT. Its protein is CASRPQLVF.

This clonotype has only one observation. The chain has TRBV5-1 and TRBJ2-5, with TRBD2 matching over 9 bases. Unmatched junction bases numbered 7, after V lost 0 bases and J lost 4 bases. CDR3 length equals 16 residues. The germline V gene has CDR1 SGHRS and CDR2 YFSETQ. The CDR3 protein is CASSLEFGGGAETQYF. For the CDR3, the DNA is TGCGCCAGCAGCTTGGAATTTGGCGGGGGGGCAGAGACCCAGTACTTC. Using reference TRBV5-1 and TRBJ2-5 for the parts outside the CDR3, the full variable domain is KAGVTQTPRYLIKTRGQQVTLSCSPISGHRSVSWYQQTPGQGLQFLFEYFSETQRNKGNFPGRFSGRQFSNSRSEMNVSTLELGDSALYLCASSLEFGGGAETQYFGPGTRLLVL.

V is TRBV20-1 and J is TRBJ2-1; either TRBD1 or TRBD2 may supply D (6 bases each). This CDR3 is built from 15 residues. Trimming stripped 6 bases from V and 9 bases from J, with 24 bases between. The germline V gene encodes CDR1 DFQATT and CDR2 SNEGSKA (reference sequence). In DNA, the CDR3 is TGCAGTGCCAGGGGACACACCGGGAAGGGAGGTGAGCAGTTCTTC. Translation gives CSARGHTGKGGEQFF.

The table lists this clonotype with a few counts. The rearrangement uses TRBV20-1 and TRBJ2-5, with 8 bases aligning to TRBD2. J gave up 6 bases and V 1 base, and 7 bases lay outside the gene matches. This CDR3 has 14 amino acids. Looked up from germline, CDR1 is DFQATT and CDR2 is SNEGSKA (reference sequence). The CDR3 protein is CSARVGGAVKTQYF. Written as DNA, the CDR3 is TGCAGTGCTAGAGTCGGGGGGGCCGTAAAGACCCAGTACTTC.

J is TRBJ1-5 and V is TRBV5-4; D is unresolved. The V gene's germline CDR1 is SGHNT and CDR2 YYREEE (reference sequence). The CDR3 runs to 15 residues. The V and J ends lost 0 bases and 1 base respectively, with 8 bases between them. The CDR3 reads CASSLDGMSNQPQHF. Written as DNA, the CDR3 is TGTGCCAGCAGCTTGGACGGTATGAGCAATCAGCCCCAGCATTTT.

The chain employs TRBV11-2 and TRBJ2-3; the D gene is possibly TRBD2 (7 bases). CDR1 SGHAT and CDR2 FQNNGV come from the germline V gene. This CDR3 region has 14 residues. V shed 4 bases and J shed 6 bases, with 14 bases lying between them. CDR3 region: CASSSTGGSDTQYF. The CDR3 coding sequence is TGTGCCAGCAGCTCCACGGGGGGCTCGGATACGCAGTATTTT.

This clonotype was observed a handful of times. The rearrangement uses TRBV18 and TRBJ1-5; D unclear. Trimming took off 3 bases at V and 5 bases at J, with 14 bases between the two ends. Looked up from germline, CDR1 is KGHSH and CDR2 is LQKENI. This CDR3 has 15 residues. Here the CDR3 reads CASSPLAGNDQPQHF. The CDR3 DNA sequence: TGTGCCAGCTCACCGCTGGCGGGCAATGATCAGCCCCAGCATTTT.

This sequence joins TRBV30 and TRBJ2-7; TRBD1 is a possible D gene (6 bases). Germline V gene data show CDR1 as GTSNPN and CDR2 as SVGIG (reference sequence). The length of the CDR3 is 12 residues. V shed 3 bases and J shed 3 bases, with 9 bases lying between them. CDR3 coding DNA: TGTGCCTGGAGAGGGGGTTTCTACGAGCAGTACTTC. It yields the protein CAWRGGFYEQYF. The full variable domain, its missing parts supplied by reference TRBV30 and TRBJ2-7, is SQTIHQWPATLVQPVGSPLSLECTVEGTSNPNLYWYRQAAGRGLQLLFYSVGIGQISSEVPQNLSASRPQDRQFILSSKKLLLSDSGFYLCAWRGGFYEQYFGPGTRLTVT.

V and J are TRBV19 and TRBJ2-7; D not resolved. Trimming removed 6 bases at V and 2 bases at J, with 14 bases between. The germline V gene encodes CDR1 LNHDA and CDR2 SQIVND (reference sequence). The CDR3 has 14 amino acids. CDR3 in DNA: TGTGCCAGTAGCTTAGGGCGGAAAACCTACGAGCAGTACTTC. Protein sequence: CASSLGRKTYEQYF.

This clonotype was seen only a few times. V and J are TRBV7-2 and TRBJ2-7, with 12 bases fitting TRBD1. Germline CDR1 reads SGHTA; CDR2 reads FQGNSA. V was pared by 0 bases and J by 2 bases, with 14 bases of the junction left unmatched. The CDR3 totals 20 residues. CDR3 sequence (DNA): TGTGCCAGCAGCTTAGCGAGGGCGGGACAGGGGGCTACATCTCCCTACGAGCAGTACTTC. Protein sequence: CASSLARAGQGATSPYEQYF.

J is TRBJ1-1 and V is TRBV27; TRBD1 is a possible D gene (5 bases). V lost 2 bases and J lost 4, with 11 bases in between. The CDR3 runs 14 residues. CDR1 MNHEY and CDR2 SMNVEV come from the germline V gene (reference sequence). CDR3 in amino acids: CASSLPGPSTEAFF. The CDR3 coding sequence is TGTGCCAGCAGTTTACCAGGGCCGAGCACTGAAGCTTTCTTT.

The rearrangement uses TRBV2 and TRBJ2-3, with TRBD2 as a possible D gene (5 bases). The CDR3 spans 15 residues. CDR1 SNHLY and CDR2 FYNNEI come from the germline V gene. Trimming cost V 8 bases and J 4 bases, with 19 bases left between them. CDR3 DNA sequence: TGTGCCAGCTCTCGGGCAGGCGGGCTTGCAGATACGCAGTATTTT. It is translated as CASSRAGGLADTQYF.

The rearrangement uses TRBV11-1 and TRBJ2-7; tentative D call: TRBD2 (5 bases). Deletions cut 3 bases from V and 6 bases from J, with 15 bases between. The CDR3 is 14 amino acids. CDR1 is SGHAT, CDR2 FQDESV, per germline (reference sequence). The CDR3 nucleotides read TGTGCCAGCAGCTTGCCGGGGAAAAGGATCGAGCAGTACTTC. Amino acid sequence: CASSLPGKRIEQYF. Looking up the rest from reference TRBV11-1 and TRBJ2-7 gives the full variable domain: EAEVAQSPRYKITEKSQAVAFWCDPISGHATLYWYRQILGQGPELLVQFQDESVVDDSQLPKDRFSAERLKGVDSTLKIQPAELGDSAMYLCASSLPGKRIEQYFGPGTRLTVT.

The J gene is TRBJ2-7, the V gene TRBV12-3 or TRBV12-4; 10 bases are a match to TRBD2. V shed 6 bases and J 3 bases; nucleotides not matched to a gene: 5. The CDR3 consists of 14 residues. The CDR3 spells CASRLAGEFYEQYF. The CDR3 nucleotides are TGTGCCAGCAGGCTAGCGGGGGAGTTCTACGAGCAGTACTTC.

The rearrangement uses TRBV20-1 and TRBJ2-5, with 7 bases matching TRBD1. J was trimmed by 4 bases and V by 0 bases; bases with no gene match: 8. Germline V gene sequence: CDR1 DFQATT, CDR2 SNEGSKA (reference sequence). This CDR3 contains 15 residues. The DNA of the CDR3 is TGCAGTGCTAGAGATTTGCGAGGGGGCGGAGAGACCCAGTACTTC. Its translation: CSARDLRGGGETQYF.

V gene TRBV20-1 combines with J gene TRBJ1-1, with D tentatively TRBD1 (5 bases). From germline, CDR1 is DFQATT and CDR2 SNEGSKA (reference sequence). The germline V and J ends were trimmed by 0 bases and 0 bases, with 17 bases remaining between them. The CDR3 consists of 17 residues. As DNA, the CDR3 is TGCAGTGCTAGAGATCGAGCGGCAGGGTCCATGAACACTGAAGCTTTCTTT. Amino acid sequence: CSARDRAAGSMNTEAFF.

In its sample, this clonotype ranks as medium-sized. V gene TRBV12-3 or TRBV12-4 combines with J gene TRBJ1-2; 8 bases align to TRBD1. V trimming: 5 bases; J trimming: 4 bases; junction bases outside the gene matches: 9. CDR3 size: 15 residues. This chain's CDR3 is CASSRGQGSLYGYTF. The CDR3 coding sequence is TGTGCCAGCAGTCGTGGACAGGGAAGTCTCTATGGCTACACCTTC.

V gene TRBV5-1 combines with J gene TRBJ2-5; 10 nucleotides agree with TRBD2. CDR1 and CDR2 from the germline V gene are SGHRS and YFSETQ. The CDR3 loop spans 19 amino acids. V lost 0 bases and J lost 3; bases outside the gene matches: 14. As DNA, the CDR3 is TGCGCCAGCAGCTTGGGAGGTCGAGCGGGGGGGGCACCCAAAGAGACCCAGTACTTC. Residues: CASSLGGRAGGAPKETQYF. Full variable domain (outside the CDR3, taken from reference TRBV5-1 and TRBJ2-5): KAGVTQTPRYLIKTRGQQVTLSCSPISGHRSVSWYQQTPGQGLQFLFEYFSETQRNKGNFPGRFSGRQFSNSRSEMNVSTLELGDSALYLCASSLGGRAGGAPKETQYFGPGTRLLVL.

The chain has TRBV6-5 and TRBJ2-1; D is possibly TRBD2 (5 bases). Germline V CDR1 and CDR2: MNHEY, SVGAGI. V lost 2 bases and J lost 7, with 12 bases in between. This CDR3 spans 14 amino acids. CDR3 in DNA: TGTGCCAGCAGTTACCCCGACCCGGGAAATGAGCAGTTCTTC. It encodes CASSYPDPGNEQFF.